These T cell receptor beta chains were read from a single sample in a study of immune aging and cytomegalovirus after organ transplant. TCRdb reprocessed the single-cell sequencing reads with MiXCR, giving one entry per CDR3 protein. The table includes 20,000 to 25,000 distinct CDR3 sequences, roughly 38% detected once. These receptors have no identified antigens. This sample comprised CMV peptide-activated CD4+ and CD8+ T cells sorted from blood, obtained at five time points, pooled. These receptors originate from a female donor who had a heart transplant and CMV viremia. The CDR3 runs from the conserved cysteine through the conserved F or W. D genes are given only for firm matches. Rows may omit the clone size; those that give it use once, few, many or a size class.

.	TRBV12-3/TRBV12-4	few	TRBJ1-4	TGTGCCAGCATGCTAGCCCCGGAGAATGAAAAACTGTTTTTT	CASMLAPENEKLFF
TRBD1	TRBV6-2/TRBV6-3	.	TRBJ1-4	TGTGCCAGCAGTCTCGGACAGGGGAAAGGAGGAAAACTGGTTTTT	CASSLGQGKGGKLVF
.	TRBV11-2	few	TRBJ2-3	TGTGCCAGCAGCCCGGCGGATACGCAGTATTTC	CASSPADTQYF
.	TRBV7-9	few	TRBJ1-1	TGTGCCGCCTGTCGGCAGGAGAACACTGAAGCTTTCTTT	CAACRQENTEAFF
TRBD1	TRBV7-7	.	TRBJ2-3	TGTGCTAGCAGCCTGACAGGGGCGGCAGATACGCAGTATTTT	CASSLTGAADTQYF
.	TRBV28	many	TRBJ2-7	TGTGCCAGCACCTCCGGGACAATCCTCTACGAGCAGTACTTC	CASTSGTILYEQYF
.	TRBV20-1	.	TRBJ2-4	TGCAGTGCCAGACGGGGGAGGTCCAAAAACATTCAGTACTTC	CSARRGRSKNIQYF
TRBD2	TRBV27	.	TRBJ2-7	TGTGCCAGCAGTTTATCTAGCGGGAACCGTTACGAGCAGTACTTT	CASSLSSGNRYEQYF
TRBD1	TRBV6-5	many	TRBJ2-7	TGTGCCAGCAGATACGGACAGGGGTCCTACGAGCAGTACTTC	CASRYGQGSYEQYF
.	TRBV7-5	.	TRBJ2-7	.	CITVPEAYSCRSSYEQYF
.	TRBV24-1	.	TRBJ1-1	TGTGCCACCAGTGACGGGACGAACACTGAAGCTTTCTTT	CATSDGTNTEAFF
.	TRBV10-3	.	TRBJ2-1	TGTGCCATATTTGGTGGGAATGAGCAGTTCTTC	CAIFGGNEQFF
TRBD2	TRBV5-1	.	TRBJ2-1	TGCGCCAGCAGCTTGCTGTCTAGCGGTAACAATGAGCAGTTCTTC	CASSLLSSGNNEQFF
.	TRBV15	.	TRBJ1-2	TGTGCCACCAGCAGTCTTCCAGGGGATTACTATGGCTACACCTTC	CATSSLPGDYYGYTF
TRBD2	TRBV5-1	.	TRBJ2-7	TGCGCCAGCAGCTCCCTGACTAGCGGGGCGGCCTACGAGCAGTACTTC	CASSSLTSGAAYEQYF
TRBD2	TRBV20-1	.	TRBJ2-1	TGCAGTGCCGATGAAGGGGGCCTAGCGGGAGTTCGGAATGAGCAGTTCTTC	CSADEGGLAGVRNEQFF
.	TRBV30	few	TRBJ1-1	TGTGCCTGGAGTGTACGGGGAGGCACTGAAGCTTTCTTT	CAWSVRGGTEAFF
.	TRBV12-3/TRBV12-4	.	TRBJ2-1	TGTGCCAGCACCCTACTAGAATCCTACAATGAGCAGTTCTTC	CASTLLESYNEQFF
TRBD2	TRBV3-1	.	TRBJ2-5	TGTGCCAGCAGTCATAGCGGGAGGCTCGAGACCCAGTACTTC	CASSHSGRLETQYF
.	TRBV2	.	TRBJ1-2	TGTGCCAGCAGTGGGGCCGCCGAAGTTATTATGAGCTACACCTTC	CASSGAAEVIMSYTF
.	TRBV10-3	few	TRBJ1-6	TGTGCCATCAGTGAGTCGGTCATCGTTAATTCACCCCTCCACTTT	CAISESVIVNSPLHF
TRBD2	TRBV20-1	.	TRBJ2-3	TGCAGTGCTAGAGGACTAGCGGGAGGCACAGATACGCAGTATTTT	CSARGLAGGTDTQYF
.	TRBV5-4	few	TRBJ2-7	TGTGCCAGCAGCTGGAAGGACAGCCTAAGTACCGAGCAGTACTTC	CASSWKDSLSTEQYF
.	TRBV30	once	TRBJ2-2	TGTGCCTGGAGTGTGGGACGGACCTTCACCGGGGAGCTGTTTTTT	CAWSVGRTFTGELFF
TRBD2	TRBV5-1	.	TRBJ2-1	TGCGCCAGCAGCCCGACTGCGGGGGGCAATGAGCAGTTCTTC	CASSPTAGGNEQFF
.	TRBV7-8	few	TRBJ1-5	TGTGCCAGCAGCGCAGGCTCCGGGGTTTATAGCAATCAGCCCCAGCATTTT	CASSAGSGVYSNQPQHF
.	TRBV30	.	TRBJ2-3	TGTGTCTGGAGTGAGGGACGGGGAGGTACGCAGTATTTT	CVWSEGRGGTQYF
.	TRBV28	.	TRBJ2-7	TGTGCCAGCAGTGTTCAAACCTACGAGCAGTACTTC	CASSVQTYEQYF
.	TRBV27	many	TRBJ2-6	TGTGCCAGCAGTTCCTACTCTGGGGCCAACGTCCTGACTTTC	CASSSYSGANVLTF
.	TRBV27	.	TRBJ1-1	TGTGCCAGCAGTTTATCGTACGGGGCCAGCACTGAAGCTTTCTTT	CASSLSYGASTEAFF
TRBD1	TRBV2	.	TRBJ1-1	TGTGCCAGCAGGGGGACAAAGACAGGGGCACTGAACACTGAAGCTTTCTTT	CASRGTKTGALNTEAFF
.	TRBV19	.	TRBJ2-3	TGTGCCAGTAGCTTCGAGGGGGATACGCAGTATTTT	CASSFEGDTQYF
TRBD1	TRBV4-2	medium-sized	TRBJ2-3	TGTGCCAGCAGCCTTCCGGGACAGGGGAGCACAGATACGCAGTATTTT	CASSLPGQGSTDTQYF
.	TRBV6-4	many	TRBJ1-6	TGTGCCAGCAGTGAGGCAGGAGCTTCACCCCTCCACTTT	CASSEAGASPLHF
TRBD2	TRBV7-9	few	TRBJ2-4	TGTGCCAGCAGCTTCGTCCGGGAGGCGGACATTCAGTACTTC	CASSFVREADIQYF
TRBD1	TRBV6-6	few	TRBJ2-7	TGTGCCAGCAGTCCCCCGGGACAGGGGGCAGGGCAGTACTTC	CASSPPGQGAGQYF
TRBD1	TRBV30	few	TRBJ1-3	TGTGCCTGGAGTCCACAGGGGCTCAGCTCTGGAAGCACCATATATTTT	CAWSPQGLSSGSTIYF
.	TRBV7-7	many	TRBJ2-3	TGTGCCAGCAGCTTCACAACCGGGGGAGATACGCAGTATTTT	CASSFTTGGDTQYF
TRBD1	TRBV6-1	.	TRBJ2-5	TGTGCCAGCAGTGAAAGACAGGGGGCTCAGACCCAGTACTTC	CASSERQGAQTQYF
.	TRBV2	many	TRBJ2-1	TGTGCCAGCGGTCTTGACAATGAGCAGTTCTTC	CASGLDNEQFF
TRBD1	TRBV12-3/TRBV12-4	many	TRBJ1-5	TGTGCCAGCAGTCCCAGGACAGGGGGCACGTATAGCAATCAGCCCCAGCATTTT	CASSPRTGGTYSNQPQHF
TRBD1	TRBV15	few	TRBJ1-4	TGTGCCACCAGCCAGGACAGGGTCGAAAAACTGTTTTTT	CATSQDRVEKLFF
.	TRBV12-3/TRBV12-4	medium-sized	TRBJ2-2	TGTGCCGGAACTGGATCGAACACCGGGGAGCTGTTTTTT	CAGTGSNTGELFF
.	TRBV10-3	medium-sized	TRBJ2-2	TGTGCCATCAGTCCGTCCGGGGAGCTGTTTTTT	CAISPSGELFF
.	TRBV10-3	medium-sized	TRBJ2-5	TGTGCCATCAGTTCTACAAACCAAGAGACCCAGTACTTC	CAISSTNQETQYF